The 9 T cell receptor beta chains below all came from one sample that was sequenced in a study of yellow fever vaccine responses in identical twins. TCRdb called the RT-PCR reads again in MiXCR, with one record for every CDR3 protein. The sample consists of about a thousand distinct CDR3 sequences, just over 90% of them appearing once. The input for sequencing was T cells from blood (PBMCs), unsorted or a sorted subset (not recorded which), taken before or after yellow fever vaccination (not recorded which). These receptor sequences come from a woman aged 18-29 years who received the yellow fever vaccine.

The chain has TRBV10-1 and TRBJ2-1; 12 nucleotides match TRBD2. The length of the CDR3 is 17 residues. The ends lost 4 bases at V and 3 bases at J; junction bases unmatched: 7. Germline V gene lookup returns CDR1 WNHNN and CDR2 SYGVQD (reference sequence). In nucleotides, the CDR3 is TGCGCCAGCAGTGGGGCTAGCGGGGGGGCCGTCTACAATGAGCAGTTCTTC. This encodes CASSGASGGAVYNEQFF.

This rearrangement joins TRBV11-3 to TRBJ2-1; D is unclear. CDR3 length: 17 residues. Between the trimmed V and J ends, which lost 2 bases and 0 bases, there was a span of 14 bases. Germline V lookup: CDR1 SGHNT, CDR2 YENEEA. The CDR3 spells CASSLRSQVSSYNEQFF. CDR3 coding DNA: TGTGCCAGCAGCTTACGGTCCCAGGTTAGCTCCTACAATGAGCAGTTCTTC.

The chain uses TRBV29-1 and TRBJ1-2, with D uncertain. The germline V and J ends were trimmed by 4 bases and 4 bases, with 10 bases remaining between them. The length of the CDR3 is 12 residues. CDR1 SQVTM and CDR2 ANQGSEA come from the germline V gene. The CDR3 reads CSVVGGSYGYTF. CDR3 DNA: TGCAGCGTTGTGGGCGGCTCCTATGGCTACACCTTC.

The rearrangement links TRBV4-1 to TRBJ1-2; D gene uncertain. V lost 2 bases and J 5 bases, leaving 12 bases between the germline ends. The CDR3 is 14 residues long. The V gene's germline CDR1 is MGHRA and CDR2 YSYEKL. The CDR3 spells CASSQLPNPYGYTF. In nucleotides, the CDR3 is TGCGCCAGCAGCCAATTACCAAACCCTTATGGCTACACCTTC.

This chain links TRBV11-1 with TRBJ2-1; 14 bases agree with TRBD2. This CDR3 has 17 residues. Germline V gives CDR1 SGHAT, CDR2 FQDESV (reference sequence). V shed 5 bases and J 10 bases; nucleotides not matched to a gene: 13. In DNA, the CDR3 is TGTGCCAGCAGCGCCGTCAGGGGACTAGCGGGAGAAGGAGAGCAGTTCTTC. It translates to CASSAVRGLAGEGEQFF.

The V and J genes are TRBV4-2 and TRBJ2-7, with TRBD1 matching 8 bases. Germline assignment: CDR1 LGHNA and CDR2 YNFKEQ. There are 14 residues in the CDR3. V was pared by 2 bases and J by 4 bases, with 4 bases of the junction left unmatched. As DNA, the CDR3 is TGTGCCAGCAGCCAAAGGACAGGGAAGTACGAGCAGTACTTC. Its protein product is CASSQRTGKYEQYF.

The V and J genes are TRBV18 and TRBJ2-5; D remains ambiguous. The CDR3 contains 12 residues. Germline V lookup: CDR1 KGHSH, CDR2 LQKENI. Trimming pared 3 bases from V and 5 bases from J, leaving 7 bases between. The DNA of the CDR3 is TGTGCCAGCTCACCCTTGGGGGAGACCCAGTACTTC. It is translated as CASSPLGETQYF.

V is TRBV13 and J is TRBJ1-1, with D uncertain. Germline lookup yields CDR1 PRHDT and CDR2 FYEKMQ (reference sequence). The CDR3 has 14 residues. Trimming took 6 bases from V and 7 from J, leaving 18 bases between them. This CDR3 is CASSLSRQWSEAFF. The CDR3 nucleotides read TGTGCCAGCAGTTTAAGCAGGCAGTGGAGTGAAGCTTTCTTT.

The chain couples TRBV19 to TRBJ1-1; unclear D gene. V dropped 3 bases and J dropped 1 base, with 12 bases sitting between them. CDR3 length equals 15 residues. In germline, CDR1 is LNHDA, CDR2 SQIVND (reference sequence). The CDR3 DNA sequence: TGTGCCAGTAGTATTCGGGCAGATACGAACACTGAAGCTTTCTTT. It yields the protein CASSIRADTNTEAFF.